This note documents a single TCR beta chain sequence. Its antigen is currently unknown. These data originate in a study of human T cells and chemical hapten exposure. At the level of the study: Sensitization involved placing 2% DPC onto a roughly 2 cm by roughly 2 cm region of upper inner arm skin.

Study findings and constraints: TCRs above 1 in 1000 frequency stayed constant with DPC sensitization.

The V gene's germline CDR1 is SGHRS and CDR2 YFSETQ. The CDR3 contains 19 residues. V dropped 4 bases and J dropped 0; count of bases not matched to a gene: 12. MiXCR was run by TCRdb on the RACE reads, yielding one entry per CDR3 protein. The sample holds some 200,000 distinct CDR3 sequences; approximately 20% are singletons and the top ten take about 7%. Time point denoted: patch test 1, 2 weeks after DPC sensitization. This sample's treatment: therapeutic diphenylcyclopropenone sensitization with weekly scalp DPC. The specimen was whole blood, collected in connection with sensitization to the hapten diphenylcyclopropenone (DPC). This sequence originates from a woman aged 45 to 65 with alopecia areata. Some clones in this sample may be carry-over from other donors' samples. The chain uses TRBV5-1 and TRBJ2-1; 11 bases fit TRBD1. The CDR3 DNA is TGCGCCAGCAGCACAAACCCTCCCGGGACAGGGGGCTCCTACAATGAGCAGTTCTTC. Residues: CASSTNPPGTGGSYNEQFF.